This T cell receptor (beta chain) derives from a study of cytotoxic CD8 clonotypes in ibrutinib-treated CLL. General study results and limits: Rising at ibrutinib response, clonality subsequently fell back toward baseline at progression. At the start, clonality exceeded age-matched healthy donors and followed circulating CD8+ T-cell counts.

This clone has more than one count but fewer than ten. Its target is unknown. Generated by immunoSEQ multiplex PCR, the TCRdb table keeps only in-frame clones and is missing some. The data contain nearly 50,000 clones, 57% of them singletons. The CDR3 totals 12 residues. Trimming removed 4 bases at V and 6 bases at J, with 10 bases between. The V gene's germline CDR1 is SGDLS and CDR2 YYNGEE. The TCR sequence derives from a human donor with chronic lymphocytic leukemia. The source was PBMCs, collected after 24 months of ibrutinib treatment. V gene TRBV9 combines with J gene TRBJ1-1, with a weak D call TRBD1 (6 bases). DNA for the CDR3: TGTGCCAGCAGCCTCAGGGGTTCTGAAGCTTTCTTT. This codes for CASSLRGSEAFF.